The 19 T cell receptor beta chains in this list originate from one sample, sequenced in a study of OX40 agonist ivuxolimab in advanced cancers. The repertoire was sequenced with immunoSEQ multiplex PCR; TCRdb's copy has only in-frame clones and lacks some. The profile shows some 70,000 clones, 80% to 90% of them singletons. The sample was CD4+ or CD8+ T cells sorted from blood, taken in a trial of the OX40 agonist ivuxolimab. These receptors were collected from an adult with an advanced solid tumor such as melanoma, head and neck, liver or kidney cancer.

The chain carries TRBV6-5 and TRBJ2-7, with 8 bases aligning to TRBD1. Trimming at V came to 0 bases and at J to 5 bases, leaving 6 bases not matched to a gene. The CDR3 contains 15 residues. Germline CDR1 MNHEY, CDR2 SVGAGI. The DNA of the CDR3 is TGTGCCAGCAGTTACTCATCAGGGGGCTGGGACGAGCAGTACTTC. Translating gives CASSYSSGGWDEQYF.

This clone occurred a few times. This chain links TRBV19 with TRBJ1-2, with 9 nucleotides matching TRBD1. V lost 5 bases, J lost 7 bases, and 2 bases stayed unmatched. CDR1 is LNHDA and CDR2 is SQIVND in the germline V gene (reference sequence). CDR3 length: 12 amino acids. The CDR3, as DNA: TGTGCCAGTAGTCCGGGACAGGGTGGCTACACCTTC. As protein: CASSPGQGGYTF.

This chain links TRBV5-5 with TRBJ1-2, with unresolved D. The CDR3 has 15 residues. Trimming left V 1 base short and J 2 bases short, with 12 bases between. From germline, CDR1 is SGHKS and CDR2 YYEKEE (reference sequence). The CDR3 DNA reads TGTGCCAGCAGCTTGACGGCGTCAGAAAACTATGGCTACACCTTC. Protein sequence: CASSLTASENYGYTF.

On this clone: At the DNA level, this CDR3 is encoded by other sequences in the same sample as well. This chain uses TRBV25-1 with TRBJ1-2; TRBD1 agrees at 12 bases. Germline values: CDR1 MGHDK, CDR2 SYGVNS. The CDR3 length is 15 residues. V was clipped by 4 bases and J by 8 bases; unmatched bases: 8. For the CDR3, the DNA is TGTGCCAGCAGTGGCCGGGACAGGGGGCCTTACGGCTACACCTTC. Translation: CASSGRDRGPYGYTF.

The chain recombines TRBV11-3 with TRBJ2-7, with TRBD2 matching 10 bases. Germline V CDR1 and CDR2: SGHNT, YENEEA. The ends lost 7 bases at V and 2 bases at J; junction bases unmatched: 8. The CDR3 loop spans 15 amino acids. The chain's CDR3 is CASTQGLAEAYEQYF. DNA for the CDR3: TGTGCCAGCACCCAAGGACTAGCGGAGGCCTACGAGCAGTACTTC.

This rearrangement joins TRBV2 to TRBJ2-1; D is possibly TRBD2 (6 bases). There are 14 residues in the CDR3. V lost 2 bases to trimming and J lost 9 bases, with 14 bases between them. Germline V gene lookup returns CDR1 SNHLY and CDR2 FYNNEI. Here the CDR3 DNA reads TGTGCCAGCAGTGAATTGTTAGAGACTAGTGAGCAGTTCTTC. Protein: CASSELLETSEQFF.

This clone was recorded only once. CDR3 in amino acids: CASSLVGTNTGELFF. As DNA, the CDR3 is TGTGCCAGCAGCTTGGTGGGTACGAACACCGGGGAGCTGTTTTTT. The chain recombines TRBV5-6 with TRBJ2-2; D remains ambiguous. The CDR3 spans 15 residues. Germline values: CDR1 SGHDT, CDR2 YYEEEE. V shed 0 bases and J shed 0 bases, with 6 bases lying between them.

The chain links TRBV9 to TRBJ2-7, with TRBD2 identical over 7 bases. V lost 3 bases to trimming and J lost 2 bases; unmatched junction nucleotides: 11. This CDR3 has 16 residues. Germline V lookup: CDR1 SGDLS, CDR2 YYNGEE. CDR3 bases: TGTGCCAGCAGCGGGGATAGTGGGGGACTACCCTACGAGCAGTACTTC. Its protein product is CASSGDSGGLPYEQYF.

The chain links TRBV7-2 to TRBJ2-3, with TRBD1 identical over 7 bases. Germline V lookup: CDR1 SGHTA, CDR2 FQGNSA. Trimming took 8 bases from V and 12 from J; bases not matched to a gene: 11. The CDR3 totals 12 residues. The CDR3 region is CASVEGGRRQYF. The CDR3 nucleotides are TGTGCCAGCGTCGAAGGGGGCCGCCGACAGTATTTT.

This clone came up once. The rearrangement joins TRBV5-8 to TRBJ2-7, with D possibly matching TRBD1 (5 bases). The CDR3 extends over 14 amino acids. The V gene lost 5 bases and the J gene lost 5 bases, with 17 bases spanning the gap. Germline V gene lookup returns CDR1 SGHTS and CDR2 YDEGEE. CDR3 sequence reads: CASSARQFYDEQYF. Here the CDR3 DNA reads TGTGCCAGCAGTGCGAGACAGTTTTACGACGAGCAGTACTTC.

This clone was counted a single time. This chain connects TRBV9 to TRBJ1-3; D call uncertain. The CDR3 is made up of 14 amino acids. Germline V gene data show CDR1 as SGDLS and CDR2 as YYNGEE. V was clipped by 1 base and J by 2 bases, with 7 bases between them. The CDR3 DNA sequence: TGTGCCAGCAGCGTACAAGTAACTGGAAACACCATATATTTT. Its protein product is CASSVQVTGNTIYF.

The CDR3 loop is CSVASGYEQYF. Here the CDR3 DNA reads TGCAGCGTTGCCTCGGGGTACGAGCAGTACTTC. The chain recombines TRBV29-1 with TRBJ2-7; D might be TRBD2 (5 bases). There are 11 residues in the CDR3. The V and J ends lost 4 bases and 4 bases respectively, with 8 bases between them. Germline CDR1 and CDR2: SQVTM and ANQGSEA.

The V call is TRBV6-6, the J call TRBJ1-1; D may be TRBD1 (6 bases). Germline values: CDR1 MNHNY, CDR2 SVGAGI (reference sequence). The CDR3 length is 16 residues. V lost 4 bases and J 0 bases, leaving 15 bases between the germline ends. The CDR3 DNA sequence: TGTGCCAGCAGTTCGGATCGGGGGGCGTTGAACACTGAAGCTTTCTTT. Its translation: CASSSDRGALNTEAFF.

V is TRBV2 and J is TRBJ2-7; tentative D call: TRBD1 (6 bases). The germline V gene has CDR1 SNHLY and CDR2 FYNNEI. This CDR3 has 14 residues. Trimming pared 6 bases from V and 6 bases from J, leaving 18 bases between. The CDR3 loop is CASRADRIRSEQYF. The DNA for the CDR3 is TGTGCCAGCAGGGCCGACAGGATTAGGTCCGAGCAGTACTTC.

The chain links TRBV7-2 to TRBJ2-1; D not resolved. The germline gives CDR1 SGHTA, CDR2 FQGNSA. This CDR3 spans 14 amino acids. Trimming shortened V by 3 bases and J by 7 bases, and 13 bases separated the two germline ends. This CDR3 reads CASSLSRARNEQFF. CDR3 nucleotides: TGTGCCAGCAGCTTGAGCCGGGCGAGGAATGAGCAGTTCTTC.

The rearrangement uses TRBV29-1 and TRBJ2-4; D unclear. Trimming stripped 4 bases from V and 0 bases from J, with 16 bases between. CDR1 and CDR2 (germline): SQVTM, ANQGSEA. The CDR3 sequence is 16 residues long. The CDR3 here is CSVVTQLGLAKNIQYF. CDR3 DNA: TGCAGCGTTGTAACACAGTTAGGTCTAGCCAAAAACATTCAGTACTTC.

The CDR3 spells CASSLDTGSGVNGYTF. Here the CDR3 DNA reads TGTGCCAGCAGCTTAGATACGGGGTCGGGAGTAAATGGCTACACCTTC. The V call is TRBV11-3, the J call TRBJ1-2; no clear D gene. Trimming stripped 0 bases from V and 6 bases from J, with 17 bases between. The CDR3 has 16 residues. CDR1 and CDR2 (germline): SGHNT, YENEEA.

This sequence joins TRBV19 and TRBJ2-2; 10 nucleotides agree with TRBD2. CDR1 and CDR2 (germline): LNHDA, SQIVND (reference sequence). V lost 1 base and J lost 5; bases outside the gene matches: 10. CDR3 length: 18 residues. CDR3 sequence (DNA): TGTGCCAGTAGTATAGCCCCTAGCGGGAGACACGGAACCGGGGAGCTGTTTTTT. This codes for CASSIAPSGRHGTGELFF.

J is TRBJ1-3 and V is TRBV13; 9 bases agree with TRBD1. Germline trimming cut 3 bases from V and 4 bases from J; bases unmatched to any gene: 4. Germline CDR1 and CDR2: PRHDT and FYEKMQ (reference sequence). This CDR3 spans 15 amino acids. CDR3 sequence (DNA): TGTGCCAGCAGCTTCCGGGACAGGGTAGGAAACACCATATATTTT. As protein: CASSFRDRVGNTIYF. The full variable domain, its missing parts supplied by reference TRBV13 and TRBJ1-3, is AAGVIQSPRHLIKEKRETATLKCYPIPRHDTVYWYQQGPGQDPQFLISFYEKMQSDKGSIPDRFSAQQFSDYHSELNMSSLELGDSALYFCASSFRDRVGNTIYFGEGSWLTVV.